Shown below are 25 T cell receptor beta chains from a single sample sequenced in a study of control samples from healthy donors and cancer patients (dated by TCRdb to 2019 to 2021). The receptor library was made with the immunoSEQ multiplex PCR assay. TCRdb provides this immuneACCESS table in a form limited to in-frame rearrangements. Some clones are lacking; in checked studies, under half of them reflect an unresolved V gene, and why the rest are absent is not known. The sample profile shows about 89,000 clones; about 83% of them were found once. The top ten hold around 2.1% of the sample. Sequenced sample: blood. Every receptor here comes from a woman aged 40 to 49 in good health.

Comments on this clone: One junction end does not reproduce the germline sequence, and a read error may be involved. V and J are TRBV30 and TRBJ1-1, with 9 bases fitting TRBD1. Germline V CDR1 and CDR2: GTSNPN, SVGIG (reference sequence). This CDR3 spans 12 amino acids. This CDR3 is CTRQGGSTEAFF. The DNA for the CDR3 is TGCACTCGACAGGGGGGGAGCACTGAAGCTTTCTTT.

V gene TRBV5-6 combines with J gene TRBJ1-4, with D maybe TRBD1 (5 bases). Germline assignment: CDR1 SGHDT and CDR2 YYEEEE. With 0 bases removed from V and 7 bases from J, the gap between germline ends came to 13 bases. The CDR3 sequence is 15 residues long. CDR3 DNA sequence: TGTGCCAGCAGCTTGGAACGGCAGGGCGGTGAAAAACTGTTTTTT. The encoded protein is CASSLERQGGEKLFF. Based on the CDR3 plus reference TRBV5-6 and TRBJ1-4, the full variable domain is DAGVTQSPTHLIKTRGQQVTLRCSPKSGHDTVSWYQQALGQGPQFIFQYYEEEERQRGNFPDRFSGHQFPNYSSELNVNALLLGDSALYLCASSLERQGGEKLFFGSGTQLSVL.

V gene TRBV3-1 (or the pseudogene TRBV3-2) combines with J gene TRBJ1-2; a weak D match, TRBD1 (6 bases). V was cut by 4 bases and J by 7 bases, with 13 bases left in between. The CDR3 runs to 13 residues. CDR1 LGHDT and CDR2 YNNKEL come from the germline V gene (reference sequence). CDR3 DNA sequence: TGTGCCAGCAGCCCATCGGGGGCGCTTGGCTACACCTTC. It yields the protein CASSPSGALGYTF.

CDR3 in amino acids: CASSDGTGDNYGYTF. The CDR3 coding sequence is TGTGCCAGCAGTGACGGGACAGGGGATAACTATGGCTACACCTTC. V gene TRBV9 combines with J gene TRBJ1-2; 10 positions agree with TRBD1. This CDR3 region has 15 residues. V trimming: 5 bases; J trimming: 1 base; junction bases outside the gene matches: 5. Germline V gene lookup returns CDR1 SGDLS and CDR2 YYNGEE.

This clone was counted between two and nine times. The J gene is TRBJ2-5, the V gene TRBV25-1, with a weak D call TRBD2 (6 bases). CDR3 length: 15 residues. CDR1 is MGHDK and CDR2 is SYGVNS in the germline V gene. Trimming pared 7 bases from V and 1 base from J, leaving 16 bases between. CDR3 region: CASIGGTGPQETQYF. CDR3 nucleotide sequence: TGTGCCAGCATTGGAGGGACGGGGCCCCAAGAGACCCAGTACTTC.

The chain is built from TRBV5-5 and TRBJ2-1, with 9 bases lining up with TRBD2. CDR1 SGHKS and CDR2 YYEKEE come from the germline V gene (reference sequence). After removal of 5 bases from V and 2 bases from J, the junction contained 5 bases not matched to a gene. There are 15 residues in the CDR3. The CDR3, as DNA: TGTGCCAGCAGTCCAGCGGGGGGAACCTACAATGAGCAGTTCTTC. Its translation is CASSPAGGTYNEQFF.

The chain is built from TRBV6-5 and TRBJ1-6; D not resolved. This CDR3 has 13 residues. V lost 6 bases and J 5 bases, leaving 8 bases between the germline ends. CDR1 MNHEY and CDR2 SVGAGI come from the germline V gene. This CDR3 reads CASRVGDNSPLHF. Written as DNA, the CDR3 is TGTGCCAGCAGGGTTGGTGATAATTCACCCCTCCACTTT.

The rearrangement links TRBV30 to TRBJ1-1, with 7 bases fitting TRBD1. Germline V gene data show CDR1 as GTSNPN and CDR2 as SVGIG (reference sequence). CDR3 length equals 12 residues. With V trimmed by 7 bases and J by 5 bases, 7 bases remained unmatched. The CDR3 nucleotides read TGTGCCTATGACAGGGCCGAGACTGAAGCTTTCTTT. Translated: CAYDRAETEAFF.

This clone was seen only once. The chain employs TRBV12-5 and TRBJ2-3; either TRBD1 or TRBD2 may supply D (5 bases each). CDR3 length: 15 residues. Deletions cut 0 bases from V and 2 bases from J, with 9 bases between. Germline lookup yields CDR1 LGHNT and CDR2 FRNRAP. The CDR3 DNA reads as TGTGCTAGTGGTTTGGTAGGGACGACCACAGATACGCAGTATTTT. Residues: CASGLVGTTTDTQYF. Combining the CDR3 with reference TRBV12-5 and TRBJ2-3 gives the whole variable domain DARVTQTPRHKVTEMGQEVTMRCQPILGHNTVFWYRQTMMQGLELLAYFRNRAPLDDSGMPKDRFSAEMPDATLATLKIQPSEPRDSAVYFCASGLVGTTTDTQYFGPGTRLTVL.

The V and J genes are TRBV5-1 and TRBJ2-1; TRBD2 might be the D (6 bases). Germline V lookup: CDR1 SGHRS, CDR2 YFSETQ. Trimming removed 3 bases from V and 10 bases from J, with 17 bases in between. The CDR3 runs to 14 residues. CDR3 coding DNA: TGCGCCAGCAGCTGGGGGACTTTGTGGGAAGAGCAGTTCTTC. Its translation: CASSWGTLWEEQFF.

V usage is TRBV10-3 and J usage is TRBJ2-7, with unresolved D. This CDR3 has 13 residues. Trimming pared 0 bases from V and 5 bases from J, leaving 8 bases between. Per germline, CDR1 ENHRY and CDR2 SYGVKD. The CDR3 protein is CAISESEEDEQYF. In DNA, the CDR3 is TGTGCCATCAGTGAGTCGGAAGAGGACGAGCAGTACTTC.

The chain employs TRBV2 and TRBJ1-6; the match to TRBD1 covers 7 bases. This CDR3 contains 13 residues. From germline, CDR1 is SNHLY and CDR2 FYNNEI. Unmatched junction bases numbered 4, after V lost 7 bases and J lost 7 bases. CDR3 sequence: CASNSGGNSPLHF. CDR3 DNA: TGTGCCAGCAATTCAGGGGGGAATTCACCCCTCCACTTT. Supplemented by reference TRBV2 and TRBJ1-6, the full variable domain reads EPEVTQTPSHQVTQMGQEVILRCVPISNHLYFYWYRQILGQKVEFLVSFYNNEISEKSEIFDDQFSVERPDGSNFTLKIRSTKLEDSAMYFCASNSGGNSPLHFGNGTRLTVT.

This chain links TRBV28 with TRBJ1-3; D might be TRBD1 (6 bases). Germline V gives CDR1 MDHEN, CDR2 SYDVKM. The CDR3 spans 14 residues. V lost 3 bases, J lost 4 bases, and 10 bases lay in between. Here the CDR3 DNA reads TGTGCCAGCAGTTTCGGAGACAGGGGAAACACCATATATTTT. Its protein product is CASSFGDRGNTIYF.

As for this clone: One junction end does not reproduce the germline sequence, and a read error may be involved. CDR3 nucleotides: TGTGCCAGCAGTTTCCCTACATACAGGGCCCTGGATTTT. Its translation: CASSFPTYRALDF. This chain joins TRBV12-3 or TRBV12-4 and TRBJ1-3; TRBD1 is a possible D gene (6 bases). The CDR3 runs to 13 residues.

V usage is TRBV6-2 or TRBV6-3 and J usage is TRBJ2-3; TRBD2 aligns across 11 bases. CDR1 and CDR2 (germline): MNHEY, SVGEGT. This CDR3 spans 14 amino acids. The V gene end was trimmed by 6 bases and the J gene end by 4 bases; junction bases not matched to a gene: 3. For the CDR3, the DNA is TGTGCCAGCAGCCTAGCGGGGGGTTCAGATACGCAGTATTTT. Its translation: CASSLAGGSDTQYF.

This chain links TRBV14 with TRBJ2-3; D is undetermined. Germline V CDR1 and CDR2: SGHDN, FVKESK. V was clipped by 4 bases and J by 2 bases, with 7 bases between them. This CDR3 comprises 13 residues. In DNA, the CDR3 is TGTGCCAGCAGCCGTTACCCCACAGATACGCAGTATTTT. Residues: CASSRYPTDTQYF.

The J gene is TRBJ1-2, the V gene TRBV2; D ambiguous. CDR3 length equals 12 residues. Germline V CDR1 and CDR2: SNHLY, FYNNEI. V gave up 1 base and J gave up 12 bases, with 12 bases separating them. The CDR3 DNA reads as TGTGCCAGCAGTGAAGGGAACCCACCTAACACCTTC. As protein: CASSEGNPPNTF.

This clone occurred a few times. The chain carries TRBV2 and TRBJ1-1; perhaps TRBD1 as D (5 bases). Trimming cost V 2 bases and J 2 bases, with 24 bases left between them. The CDR3 contains 19 residues. The germline gives CDR1 SNHLY, CDR2 FYNNEI. CDR3 amino acids: CASSERGGWIRMSNTEAFF. The CDR3 DNA is TGTGCCAGCAGTGAACGGGGGGGATGGATCAGGATGAGTAACACTGAAGCTTTCTTT.

The chain links TRBV19 to TRBJ1-5; 7 positions match TRBD1. The trim removed 5 bases at V and 11 bases at J, leaving 15 bases unmatched. Germline lookup yields CDR1 LNHDA and CDR2 SQIVND (reference sequence). The CDR3 extends over 15 amino acids. This chain's CDR3 is CASSPPTGIPLTQHF. CDR3 DNA: TGTGCCAGTAGTCCCCCGACAGGGATACCCCTAACCCAGCATTTT.

The chain has TRBV27 and TRBJ1-1; 7 bases match TRBD1. CDR3 length: 15 residues. The germline V gene encodes CDR1 MNHEY and CDR2 SMNVEV (reference sequence). The V gene end was trimmed by 1 base and the J gene end by 3 bases; junction bases not matched to a gene: 5. In DNA form, the CDR3 reads TGTGCCAGCAGTTTATATGGAGGGGGCTACACTGAAGCTTTCTTT. Translating gives CASSLYGGGYTEAFF.

J is TRBJ2-7 and V is TRBV4-1; TRBD1 agrees at 8 bases. Germline V gives CDR1 MGHRA, CDR2 YSYEKL. The V and J ends lost 1 base and 5 bases, in that order; junction bases with no gene match: 4. The CDR3 length is 14 residues. Written as DNA, the CDR3 is TGCGCCAGCAGCCAAGGACAGGGGATCAACGAGCAGTACTTC. Translated: CASSQGQGINEQYF.

This chain uses TRBV9 with TRBJ2-5; TRBD1 agrees at 8 bases. The CDR3 contains 15 residues. The J segment lost 5 bases and the V segment lost 0 bases, leaving 6 bases of the junction unmatched. Looked up from germline, CDR1 is SGDLS and CDR2 is YYNGEE. In DNA form, the CDR3 reads TGTGCCAGCAGCGTAGAGAACAGGGGGGATGAGACCCAGTACTTC. Its translation is CASSVENRGDETQYF.

The V and J genes are TRBV11-3 and TRBJ2-5; D might be TRBD1 or TRBD2, each matching 5 bases. This CDR3 has 14 amino acids. Trimming cost V 7 bases and J 6 bases, with 18 bases left between them. CDR1 SGHNT and CDR2 YENEEA come from the germline V gene. In nucleotides, the CDR3 is TGTGCCAGCACCCCGGGGCCCGCGATGAAGACCCAGTACTTC. This encodes CASTPGPAMKTQYF.

The V gene is TRBV3-1 (or the pseudogene TRBV3-2), the J gene TRBJ1-1, with TRBD1 as a possible D gene (6 bases). Germline assignment: CDR1 LGHDT and CDR2 YNNKEL (reference sequence). The CDR3 has 14 residues. The V gene lost 2 bases and the J gene lost 3 bases, with 10 bases spanning the gap. The CDR3 loop reads CASSQPGADTEAFF. CDR3 DNA sequence: TGTGCCAGCAGCCAACCGGGGGCGGACACTGAAGCTTTCTTT.

About this clone itself: This specimen includes other DNA sequences encoding the same CDR3. The chain has TRBV6-5 and TRBJ1-1, with TRBD1 matching 7 bases. Per germline, CDR1 MNHEY and CDR2 SVGAGI. The CDR3 extends over 14 amino acids. With 2 bases clipped from V and 4 bases from J, the junction kept 4 bases outside the gene matches. In nucleotides, the CDR3 is TGTGCCAGCAGTTACGACAGGGTGGGCACTGAAGCTTTCTTT. As protein: CASSYDRVGTEAFF.